This T cell receptor (beta chain) comes out of a study of shared clonotypes between healthy human individuals. Notes on this clone: Its antigen is unknown.

This table comes from immunoSEQ multiplex PCR, and its TCRdb copy is limited to in-frame clones, with some not included. The profile shows approximately 400,000 clones, roughly 96% of them singletons. Donors comprised healthy HIV-negative adults lacking recent acute infections or vaccinations. Germline CDR1 is SEHNR and CDR2 is FQNEAQ (reference sequence). The CDR3 has 15 residues. Trimming pared 5 bases from V and 4 bases from J, leaving 12 bases between. Study conclusions and caveats: Sequencing depth was a factor that was expected to affect clonotype sharing among donors. Sampling used blood alone; tissue repertoires probably differ.

Sequencing was done on a sample of memory CD8+ T cells sorted from blood. As to subset: CD45RO+ cells pooled with CCR7-negative TemRA cells. The chain is built from TRBV7-9 and TRBJ1-6; D gene unclear. This TCR derives from a man younger than 40 in good health. The CDR3 here is CASSVTAGYNSPLHF. The CDR3 bases are TGTGCCAGCAGCGTGACGGCGGGTTATAATTCACCCCTCCACTTT.